The T cell receptor (beta chain) described here comes from a study of cytomegalovirus exposure and HLA in healthy donors. At the level of the study: One earlier analysis, a look at about 179 million T cells, found 117 million unique TCR beta sequences. General study results and limits: Most CMV-associated TCR beta chains were later found to appear HLA-restricted. Several of the most significant clusters appeared linked to common viral pathogens, based on a later analysis.

V shed 4 bases and J shed 2 bases, with 14 bases lying between them. The CDR3 sequence is 14 residues long. Germline V CDR1 and CDR2: SQVTM, ANQGSEA. As to this clone: Its antigen is still unknown.

60 Vbeta and 13 Jbeta primers were used in PCR. Produced via immunoSEQ multiplex PCR; TCRdb's table is partial and in-frame only. The sample consists of about 160,000 clones, about four fifths of them appearing once. The sequencing input was PBMCs. The receptor comes from a man aged 45-60 years in good health and CMV-seropositive. The V and J genes are TRBV29-1 and TRBJ2-5; tentative D call: TRBD2 (7 bases). The DNA of the CDR3 is TGCAGCGTTGGGGGGGGCTCGCATCAAGAGACCCAGTACTTC. Its protein is CSVGGGSHQETQYF.